The T cell receptor beta chain under discussion was sequenced for a study of T cells in localized non-small cell lung cancer. About this clone itself: What it binds is not known.

Study-wide results and limits: Sequencing involved a lone tumor region, leaving heterogeneity possible. Maximal T cell clonality occurred in uninvolved adjacent lung, with tumor ranking below it. Turning up in adjacent lung were a median around 50 of the top 100 tumor clones.

The CDR3 has 14 residues. Germline CDR1 SGDLS, CDR2 YYNGEE. Trimming cost V 3 bases and J 6 bases; bases outside gene matches: 6. TCRdb's table, derived via immunoSEQ multiplex PCR, lists solely in-frame clones and lacks some. The table has 25,000 to 30,000 clones, roughly 80% seen once; the top ten hold about 5.3%. The clonotype comes from a man aged 35-69 years with stage III lung adenocarcinoma. Source: peripheral blood mononuclear cells, taken before any cancer treatment. The rearrangement uses TRBV9 and TRBJ2-7; 10 nucleotides line up with TRBD1. In nucleotides, the CDR3 is TGTGCCAGCAGCGAGCGAGACAGGGGGCTCGAGCAGTACTTC. Translation gives CASSERDRGLEQYF.